This passage covers 22 T cell receptor beta chains from one sample sequenced in a study of response to subunit inactivated influenza vaccine. A single record per CDR3 protein comes from TCRdb applying MiXCR to the RT-PCR reads. The sample lists 500,000 to 750,000 distinct CDR3 sequences, 14% occurring once. The input for sequencing was PBMCs from blood, taken about 11 days after vaccination. These receptors were collected from a man in his fifties who received an inactivated influenza vaccine.

This clonotype was observed a handful of times. The chain recombines TRBV18 with TRBJ1-3, with D uncertain. Trimming pared 3 bases from V and 3 bases from J, leaving 9 bases between. This CDR3 is 14 amino acids long. Germline V gene data show CDR1 as KGHSH and CDR2 as LQKENI. In nucleotides, the CDR3 is TGTGCCAGCTCACCTGGGCGCGGTGGAAACACCATATATTTT. Amino acids: CASSPGRGGNTIYF.

This clonotype was counted a few times. The chain joins TRBV3-1 to TRBJ2-7; D remains unclear. The germline V gene encodes CDR1 LGHDT and CDR2 YNNKEL (reference sequence). Trimming shortened V by 6 bases and J by 3 bases, and 9 bases separated the two germline ends. The length of the CDR3 is 12 residues. The CDR3, as DNA: TGTGCCAGCAGTCGAGTAGACTACGAGCAGTACTTC. Encoded protein: CASSRVDYEQYF.

This chain connects TRBV6-5 to TRBJ2-1; D is undetermined. CDR1 and CDR2 from the germline V gene are MNHEY and SVGAGI. The CDR3 is 11 residues long. Trimming cost V 6 bases and J 8 bases, with 8 bases left between them. The DNA of the CDR3 is TGTGCCAGCAGCAGACACGATGAGCAGTTCTTC. It is translated as CASSRHDEQFF.

This clonotype occurred a few times. For the CDR3, the DNA is TGCAGCGTTGAAGCCCCCGGAGGAGGGAGGCTGCAAGAGACCCAGTACTTC. It codes for CSVEAPGGGRLQETQYF. J is TRBJ2-5 and V is TRBV29-1; TRBD2 is a possible D gene (6 bases). CDR3 size: 17 residues. Germline loops: CDR1 SQVTM, CDR2 ANQGSEA. V lost 1 base and J lost 2, with 20 bases in between.

This clonotype was counted a few times. J is TRBJ2-7 and V is TRBV10-3; 7 nucleotides agree with TRBD2. Germline trimming cut 2 bases from V and 6 bases from J; bases unmatched to any gene: 13. CDR3 length: 16 amino acids. Germline loops: CDR1 ENHRY, CDR2 SYGVKD. DNA for the CDR3: TGTGCCATCAGTGAGGATAATACTAGCAAGCGGGGCGAGCAGTACTTC. It yields the protein CAISEDNTSKRGEQYF.

This clonotype was picked up a small number of times. This chain joins TRBV19 and TRBJ1-5; 7 bases fit TRBD1. CDR3 size: 13 residues. The trim removed 7 bases at V and 3 bases at J, leaving 3 bases unmatched. From germline, CDR1 is LNHDA and CDR2 SQIVND (reference sequence). The chain's CDR3 is CASTDRANQPQHF. The CDR3 region has the DNA TGTGCCAGTACCGACAGGGCCAATCAGCCCCAGCATTTT. The full variable domain, completed using reference TRBV19 and TRBJ1-5, is DGGITQSPKYLFRKEGQNVTLSCEQNLNHDAMYWYRQDPGQGLRLIYYSQIVNDFQKGDIAEGYSVSREKKESFPLTVTSAQKNPTAFYLCASTDRANQPQHFGDGTRLSIL.

The chain combines TRBV27 with TRBJ2-3, with D maybe TRBD2 (5 bases). Germline V gene data show CDR1 as MNHEY and CDR2 as SMNVEV (reference sequence). V dropped 1 base and J dropped 2 bases, with 13 bases sitting between them. The CDR3 runs to 16 residues. As DNA, the CDR3 is TGTGCCAGCAGTTTATTCGGAGGACGGGACACAGATACGCAGTATTTT. Protein product: CASSLFGGRDTDTQYF.

This clonotype appeared many times. The chain carries TRBV12-3 or TRBV12-4 and TRBJ2-7, with D possibly being TRBD1 (5 bases). The CDR3 is 13 residues long. V shed 3 bases and J shed 2 bases, with 8 bases lying between them. CDR3 DNA sequence: TGTGCCAGCAGTTTCAGGGAAACCTACGAGCAGTACTTC. Its protein is CASSFRETYEQYF.

This clonotype came up many times. The rearrangement links TRBV6-1 to TRBJ1-5, with 9 bases lining up with TRBD1. CDR3 length: 17 amino acids. Unmatched junction bases numbered 10, after V lost 5 bases and J lost 2 bases. Germline V gene data show CDR1 as MNHNS and CDR2 as SASEGT. In nucleotides, the CDR3 is TGTGCCAGCAGTCCGGACAGGGGCCTAGTGGGCAATCAGCCCCAGCATTTT. This encodes CASSPDRGLVGNQPQHF.

A few counts support this clonotype. The V gene is TRBV20-1, the J gene TRBJ2-5; no reliable D call. This CDR3 contains 14 residues. CDR1 DFQATT and CDR2 SNEGSKA come from the germline V gene (reference sequence). V gave up 0 bases and J gave up 2 bases, with 10 bases separating them. DNA of the CDR3: TGCAGTGCTAGAGATATGGCGGATCAAGAGACCCAGTACTTC. Translating gives CSARDMADQETQYF.

This clonotype was observed many times. The J gene is TRBJ2-5, the V gene TRBV7-6; TRBD2 aligns across 11 bases. The junction had 13 bases not matched to a gene; V was cut back by 5 bases and J by 2 bases. There are 18 residues in the CDR3. Germline assignment: CDR1 SGHVS and CDR2 FNYEAQ. The CDR3: CASSPWVGTSGLQETQYF. The DNA of the CDR3 is TGTGCCAGCAGCCCCTGGGTTGGGACTAGCGGATTACAAGAGACCCAGTACTTC.

This chain joins TRBV9 and TRBJ2-7; tentatively, D is TRBD2 (7 bases). This CDR3 is built from 16 residues. Germline values: CDR1 SGDLS, CDR2 YYNGEE. The germline V and J ends were trimmed by 4 bases and 3 bases, with 20 bases remaining between them. CDR3 amino acids: CASSPRGGAAGYEQYF. CDR3 nucleotide sequence: TGTGCCAGCAGCCCCCGTGGGGGGGCCGCGGGCTACGAGCAGTACTTC.

This clonotype was recorded a few times. The J gene is TRBJ2-3, the V gene TRBV7-6; TRBD1 agrees at 10 bases. Germline V gives CDR1 SGHVS, CDR2 FNYEAQ. CDR3 size: 16 residues. V was clipped by 6 bases and J by 3 bases; unmatched bases: 9. The CDR3 is CASSPRQGAMTDTQYF. CDR3 in DNA: TGTGCCAGCAGTCCCCGACAGGGGGCGATGACAGATACGCAGTATTTT. The entire variable domain, with the rest obtained from reference TRBV7-6 and TRBJ2-3, is as follows: GAGVSQSPRYKVTKRGQDVALRCDPISGHVSLYWYRQALGQGPEFLTYFNYEAQQDKSGLPNDRFSAERPEGSISTLTIQRTEQRDSAMYRCASSPRQGAMTDTQYFGPGTRLTVL.

The chain carries TRBV24-1 and TRBJ2-3; no firm D call. Germline loops: CDR1 KGHDR, CDR2 SFDVKD. CDR3 length equals 13 residues. V lost 4 bases, J lost 8 bases, and 12 bases lay in between. The CDR3: CATSESSSGTQYF. The CDR3 DNA reads as TGTGCCACCAGTGAGTCCTCTAGTGGTACGCAGTATTTT.

This clonotype was seen a handful of times. This chain links TRBV24-1 with TRBJ2-3, with D maybe TRBD2 (6 bases). This CDR3 comprises 13 residues. The germline V and J ends were trimmed by 7 bases and 2 bases, with 9 bases remaining between them. Germline CDR1 is KGHDR and CDR2 is SFDVKD. The chain's CDR3 is CATSGGITDTQYF. The CDR3 coding sequence is TGTGCCACCAGCGGGGGAATCACAGATACGCAGTATTTT.

The CDR3 spells CASSLAQKARGGPDTQYF. The CDR3 DNA reads TGCGCCAGCAGCTTGGCCCAAAAGGCTAGGGGCGGGCCAGATACGCAGTATTTT. The genes are TRBV5-1 and TRBJ2-3, with D perhaps given as TRBD1 or TRBD2 (5 bases each). V lost 0 bases, J lost 4 bases, and 21 bases lay in between. The CDR3 consists of 18 residues. In germline, CDR1 is SGHRS, CDR2 YFSETQ.

J is TRBJ2-6 and V is TRBV12-3 or TRBV12-4; TRBD1 or TRBD2 may be the D gene (6 bases each). V was clipped by 4 bases and J by 1 base, with 23 bases between them. The CDR3 is 20 residues long. This CDR3 is CASSWTLMRGTLSGANVLTF. CDR3 nucleotide sequence: TGTGCCAGCAGTTGGACCTTAATGAGGGGGACTTTATCTGGGGCCAACGTCCTGACTTTC.

Note on this clonotype: The germline gene is not matched at one end of the junction; a read error may be the cause. V usage is TRBV29-1 and J usage is TRBJ2-5, with 7 bases that match TRBD2. This CDR3 has 14 residues. Looked up from germline, CDR1 is SQVTM and CDR2 is ANQGSEA. This chain's CDR3 is CSVVSQGGYETRYF. Written as DNA, the CDR3 is TGCAGCGTTGTCTCTCAGGGAGGGTACGAGACCCGGTACTTC.

The chain couples TRBV9 to TRBJ2-6; D call uncertain. The germline V and J ends were trimmed by 4 bases and 0 bases, with 8 bases remaining between them. Looked up from germline, CDR1 is SGDLS and CDR2 is YYNGEE. CDR3 length: 15 residues. This CDR3 reads CASSPIYSGANVLTF. In DNA, the CDR3 is TGTGCCAGCAGCCCTATTTACTCTGGGGCCAACGTCCTGACTTTC. The whole variable domain, filled in from reference TRBV9 and TRBJ2-6, reads DSGVTQTPKHLITATGQRVTLRCSPRSGDLSVYWYQQSLDQGLQFLIQYYNGEERAKGNILERFSAQQFPDLHSELNLSSLELGDSALYFCASSPIYSGANVLTFGAGSRLTVL.

The sample holds many counts of this clonotype. V and J are TRBV7-2 and TRBJ2-3; a weak D match, TRBD2 (7 bases). CDR1 and CDR2 from the germline V gene are SGHTA and FQGNSA. The V gene lost 3 bases and the J gene lost 6 bases, with 19 bases spanning the gap. The CDR3 length is 16 residues. CDR3 in amino acids: CASSFRGGATGDTQYF. The DNA for the CDR3 is TGTGCCAGCAGCTTTCGAGGGGGGGCGACGGGCGATACGCAGTATTTT.

The chain employs TRBV9 and TRBJ2-1, with TRBD2 matching 12 bases. CDR1 SGDLS and CDR2 YYNGEE come from the germline V gene. CDR3 length: 16 amino acids. The ends lost 0 bases at V and 8 bases at J; junction bases unmatched: 6. CDR3 in DNA: TGTGCCAGCAGCGTAGACCTAGCGGGAGGGTCCGATGAGCAGTTCTTC. This encodes CASSVDLAGGSDEQFF.

The rearrangement uses TRBV15 and TRBJ2-1; the D is unclear. Trimming cost V 4 bases and J 8 bases, with 9 bases left between them. Germline CDR1 LNHNV, CDR2 YYDKDF (reference sequence). This CDR3 has 12 residues. This CDR3 is CATSTSRDEQFF. CDR3 coding DNA: TGTGCCACCAGCACATCCCGGGATGAGCAGTTCTTC.